The 7 T cell receptor beta chains listed next were all sequenced from one sample in a study of human T cells and chemical hapten exposure. As to time point: patch test 2, 6 weeks after DPC sensitization. Regarding treatment: therapeutic diphenylcyclopropenone sensitization with weekly scalp DPC. TCRdb reprocessed the RACE reads with MiXCR, giving one entry per CDR3 protein. Of a few hundred thousand distinct CDR3 sequences in the sample, just under 6.5% were seen once. The sequencing here drew on whole blood, taken in connection with sensitization to the hapten diphenylcyclopropenone (DPC). Source of these receptors: a woman aged 18-29 years with alopecia areata. Some clones in this sample may be carry-over from other donors' samples.

This clonotype was observed many times. The chain has TRBV27 and TRBJ2-7; tentative D call: TRBD1 (6 bases). The CDR3 spans 14 residues. Trimming cost V 2 bases and J 3 bases, with 11 bases left between them. CDR1 is MNHEY, CDR2 SMNVEV, per germline (reference sequence). For the CDR3, the DNA is TGTGCCAGCAGTTTAGGCCAGGACAGCTACGAGCAGTACTTC. It specifies CASSLGQDSYEQYF.

The chain couples TRBV6-2 or TRBV6-3 to TRBJ1-3; D is uncertain. The V and J ends lost 2 bases and 2 bases respectively, with 13 bases between them. Germline values: CDR1 MNHEY, CDR2 SVGEGT. This CDR3 region has 16 residues. The DNA of the CDR3 is TGTGCCAGCAGTTACGGTTGGGGAAGGACTGGAAACACCATATATTTT. It codes for CASSYGWGRTGNTIYF.

This clonotype came up many times. The V call is TRBV27, the J call TRBJ1-1, with TRBD1 as a possible D gene (5 bases). The V end lost 5 bases, the J end lost 3 bases, and 10 bases lay between the germline ends. CDR3 size: 13 residues. CDR1 is MNHEY, CDR2 SMNVEV, per germline (reference sequence). The CDR3 region has the DNA TGTGCCAGCAGTCCGTGGGGGTACACTGAAGCTTTCTTT. Protein product: CASSPWGYTEAFF.

This clonotype was counted between two and nine times. The V call is TRBV20-1, the J call TRBJ1-1; TRBD1 matches 10 bases. CDR1 and CDR2 (germline): DFQATT, SNEGSKA (reference sequence). The CDR3 length is 14 residues. The junction had 7 bases not matched to a gene; V was cut back by 5 bases and J by 4 bases. The CDR3 here is CSAPDRGDVTEAFF. In nucleotides, the CDR3 is TGCAGTGCTCCGGACAGGGGGGACGTCACTGAAGCTTTCTTT.

V is TRBV18 and J is TRBJ2-7; D is undetermined. Germline CDR1 is KGHSH and CDR2 is LQKENI. The CDR3 runs 15 residues. V was clipped by 3 bases and J by 2 bases, with 14 bases between them. CDR3 DNA sequence: TGTGCCAGCTCACCCCTCAGACAAGTAGCCTACGAGCAGTACTTC. Its translation is CASSPLRQVAYEQYF.

Turning to this clonotype: A much larger clone lies one base from this, so it may be a read error. This chain connects TRBV3-1 to TRBJ2-3; D is undetermined. This CDR3 comprises 16 residues. Germline V gene lookup returns CDR1 LGHDT and CDR2 YNNKEL (reference sequence). CDR3 nucleotides: TGTGCCAGCAGCCAAGATGGGCAGCAGAGCACAGTTACGCAGTATTTT. It translates to CASSQDGQQSTVTQYF.

The V call is TRBV28, the J call TRBJ2-1, with TRBD2 matching 14 bases. Per the germline V gene, CDR1 is MDHEN and CDR2 is SYDVKM. The CDR3 is 19 amino acids. Trimming cost V 4 bases and J 5 bases; bases outside gene matches: 13. The DNA of the CDR3 is TGTGCCAGCAGTTCGCTCCTAAGGACTAGCGGGGGGAATGACAATGAGCAGTTCTTC. This sequence encodes CASSSLLRTSGGNDNEQFF.